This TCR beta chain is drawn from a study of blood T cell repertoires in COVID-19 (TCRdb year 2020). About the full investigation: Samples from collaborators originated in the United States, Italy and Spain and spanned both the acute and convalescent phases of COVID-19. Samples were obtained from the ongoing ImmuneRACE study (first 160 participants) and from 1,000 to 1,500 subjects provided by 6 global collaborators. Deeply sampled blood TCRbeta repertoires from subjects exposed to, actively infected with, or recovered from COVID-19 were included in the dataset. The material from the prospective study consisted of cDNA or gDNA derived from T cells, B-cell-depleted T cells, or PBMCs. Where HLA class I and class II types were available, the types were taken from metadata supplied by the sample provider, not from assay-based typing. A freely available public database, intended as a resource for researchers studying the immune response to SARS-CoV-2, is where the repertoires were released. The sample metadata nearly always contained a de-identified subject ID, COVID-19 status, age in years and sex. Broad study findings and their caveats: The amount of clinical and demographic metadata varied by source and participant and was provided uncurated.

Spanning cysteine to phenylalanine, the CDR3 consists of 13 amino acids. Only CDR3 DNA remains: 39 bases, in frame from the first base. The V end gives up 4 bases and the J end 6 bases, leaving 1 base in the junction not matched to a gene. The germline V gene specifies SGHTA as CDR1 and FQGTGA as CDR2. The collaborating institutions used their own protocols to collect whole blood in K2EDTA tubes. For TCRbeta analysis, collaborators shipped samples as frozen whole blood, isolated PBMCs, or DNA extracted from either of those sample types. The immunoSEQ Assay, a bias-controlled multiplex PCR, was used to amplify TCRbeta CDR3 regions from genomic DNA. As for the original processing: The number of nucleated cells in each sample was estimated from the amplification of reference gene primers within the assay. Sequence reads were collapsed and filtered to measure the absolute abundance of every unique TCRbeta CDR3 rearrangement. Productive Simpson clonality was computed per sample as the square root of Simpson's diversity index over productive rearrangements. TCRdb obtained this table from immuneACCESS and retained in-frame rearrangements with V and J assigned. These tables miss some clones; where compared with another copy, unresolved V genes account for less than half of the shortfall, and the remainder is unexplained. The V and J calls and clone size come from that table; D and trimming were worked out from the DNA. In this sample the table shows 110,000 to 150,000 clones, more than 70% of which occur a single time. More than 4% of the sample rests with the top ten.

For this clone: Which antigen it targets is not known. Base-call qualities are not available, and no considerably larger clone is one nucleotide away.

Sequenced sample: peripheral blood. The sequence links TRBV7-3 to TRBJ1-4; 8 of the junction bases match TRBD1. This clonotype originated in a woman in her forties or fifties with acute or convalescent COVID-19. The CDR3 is CASSSTGDEKLFF. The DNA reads TGTGCCAGCAGCTCGACAGGGGATGAAAAACTGTTTTTT. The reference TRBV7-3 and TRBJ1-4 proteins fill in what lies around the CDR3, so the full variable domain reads GAGVSQTPSNKVTEKGKYVELRCDPISGHTALYWYRQSLGQGPEFLIYFQGTGAADDSGLPNDRFFAVRPEGSVSTLKIQRTERGDSAVYLCASSSTGDEKLFFGSGTQLSVL.